The sequence of this T cell receptor beta chain was determined in a study of control samples from healthy donors and cancer patients. Repertoires were generated with immunoSEQ multiplex PCR, while TCRdb's copy carries only in-frame clones and drops some. The sample lists 150,000 or so clones; 90% to 95% were seen once. Per germline, CDR1 SGDLS and CDR2 YYNGEE. V gave up 0 bases and J gave up 4 bases, with 13 bases separating them. The CDR3 contains 15 residues. The source material was blood. The V gene is TRBV9, the J gene TRBJ1-2; TRBD1 might be the D (6 bases). The source of this sequence is a man aged 18 to 30 in good health. CDR3 DNA sequence: TGTGCCAGCAGCGTAGTAGGTTCAGGGGCCTATGGCTACACCTTC. The encoded protein is CASSVVGSGAYGYTF.